This T cell receptor beta chain was identified during a study of graft-versus-host responses after intestinal transplantation. Study background: Grafts were multivisceral, liver-intestinal, or isolated intestinal. Following induction with anti-thymocyte globulin, all recipients were given tacrolimus and steroids for about 3 years.

The germline CDR1 and CDR2 sequences are SGDLS and YYNGEE. The CDR3 has 15 amino acids. The ends lost 0 bases at V and 6 bases at J; junction bases unmatched: 4. On this clone: What it binds is not known.

Overall study findings and caveats: Allografts of one patient group, those with graft-donor T cell macrochimerism, had high graft-versus-host to host-versus-graft clonal ratios. GvH clones were found in recipient marrow; some appeared first in ileum or blood.

Produced via immunoSEQ multiplex PCR; TCRdb's table is partial and in-frame only. The repertoire holds some 87,000 clones, with about 93% as singletons. The receptor was derived from a human donor who was the organ donor for an intestinal transplant. Sequences were derived from unstimulated CD8+ T cells sorted from spleen or lymph node cells, sampled before transplant. The chain carries TRBV9 and TRBJ2-1, with 9 bases fitting TRBD1. CDR3 protein: CASSVAGQGGNEQFF. The CDR3 DNA reads as TGTGCCAGCAGCGTAGCGGGACAGGGCGGCAATGAGCAGTTCTTC.